Reported below is one T cell receptor (beta chain). What it binds is not known. TCRdb keeps only in-frame clones here, not all; method: immunoSEQ multiplex PCR. This sample has 120,000 or so clones, with about nine tenths found just once. The germline V gene encodes CDR1 MGHDK and CDR2 SYGVNS. V lost 0 bases and J 0 bases, leaving 6 bases between the germline ends. The CDR3 has 15 amino acids. The record originates from a study of T cell responses to AZD1222 COVID-19 vaccine. Whole-study findings and limits: The study found vaccine-associated CD4 TCRs spanning spike, dominant at 160-218 and 743-854. The donor group comprised mostly white British people and more females; the analysis possibly underestimated clonal diversity. Reportedly, nearly half the spike-specific TCRs target unmutated variant regions.

The sequence came from an adult in good health. The source material was peripheral blood, sampled on day 0 of AZD1222 vaccination. This chain links TRBV25-1 with TRBJ2-4; TRBD2 might be the D (5 bases). Written as DNA, the CDR3 is TGTGCCAGCAGTGAATACGGGGAAGCCAAAAACATTCAGTACTTC. Protein: CASSEYGEAKNIQYF.